Shown below are 27 T cell receptor beta chains from a single sample sequenced in a study of CD8 T cells in Susac syndrome. With random hexamers, reverse transcription was performed on about 0.5 to 1 ug of RNA. TCRdb itself ran the immunoSEQ multiplex PCR reads through MiXCR, one entry per CDR3 protein. The table has about 300,000 distinct CDR3 sequences, about 89% seen once. The material sequenced was CD8+ T cells from PBMCs. These receptors came from a human donor with multiple sclerosis.

CDR3: CSARDPGRQGTEAFF. The CDR3 coding sequence is TGCAGTGCTAGAGATCCGGGACGTCAAGGCACTGAAGCTTTCTTT. The chain couples TRBV20-1 to TRBJ1-1, with D possibly matching TRBD1 (5 bases). Germline assignment: CDR1 DFQATT and CDR2 SNEGSKA (reference sequence). The length of the CDR3 is 15 residues. V was trimmed by 0 bases and J by 4 bases, leaving 15 bases between them.

J is TRBJ2-2 and V is TRBV29-1, with D hard to call. Trimming stripped 2 bases from V and 1 base from J, with 5 bases between. There are 13 residues in the CDR3. Per germline, CDR1 SQVTM and CDR2 ANQGSEA. Here the CDR3 DNA reads TGCAGCGTTGAAAGGGAGAACACCGGGGAGCTGTTTTTT. Amino acid sequence: CSVERENTGELFF.

This clonotype is a singleton in its sample. The chain joins TRBV20-1 to TRBJ2-7, with 7 bases aligning to TRBD2. This CDR3 is built from 13 residues. CDR1 and CDR2 (germline): DFQATT, SNEGSKA (reference sequence). J lost 4 bases, V lost 2 bases, and 5 bases had no gene match. CDR3 DNA sequence: TGCAGTGCTAGACCACCACTAGCGTACGAGCAGTACTTC. Translation: CSARPPLAYEQYF.

This clonotype was seen only a few times. Possible read error: a much larger clone is one base away. The chain is built from TRBV6-1 and TRBJ1-2; D gene unclear. CDR1 is MNHNS and CDR2 is SASEGT in the germline V gene. Trimming left V 1 base short and J 4 bases short, with 13 bases between. This CDR3 comprises 15 residues. CDR3 in DNA: TGTGCCAGCAGTGAAGTGCGAGCGGAGCCCTATGGCTACACCTTC. This translates into CASSEVRAEPYGYTF.

The chain joins TRBV7-6 to TRBJ2-3; D gene uncertain. The V and J ends lost 1 base and 4 bases respectively, with 12 bases between them. CDR1 SGHVS and CDR2 FNYEAQ come from the germline V gene. CDR3 length: 15 residues. The CDR3 DNA reads as TGTGCCAGCAGCTTAGAAATTGGCAGGCCAGATACGCAGTATTTT. Translated: CASSLEIGRPDTQYF.

The CDR3 DNA reads as TGTGCCAGCACCACGGTGGGGTTCGCGAACACCGGGGAGCTGTTTTTT. Amino acids: CASTTVGFANTGELFF. This chain joins TRBV27 and TRBJ2-2; D is uncertain. Germline V gene lookup returns CDR1 MNHEY and CDR2 SMNVEV (reference sequence). The CDR3 sequence is 16 residues long. V was pared by 7 bases and J by 0 bases, with 15 bases between.

The genes are TRBV20-1 and TRBJ1-6, with 9 nucleotides matching TRBD1. Per the germline V gene, CDR1 is DFQATT and CDR2 is SNEGSKA (reference sequence). Trimming took 3 bases from V and 7 from J; bases not matched to a gene: 4. The CDR3 runs 14 residues. The CDR3 is CSASAGTGNSPLHF. In DNA, the CDR3 is TGCAGTGCTAGTGCTGGGACAGGGAATTCACCCCTCCACTTT.

The V call is TRBV5-6, the J call TRBJ2-2; 11 bases map to TRBD2. Per the germline V gene, CDR1 is SGHDT and CDR2 is YYEEEE. V lost 4 bases and J lost 5; bases outside the gene matches: 16. CDR3 length: 19 amino acids. The CDR3 sequence is CASSHLVDVAGGRTGELFF. CDR3 nucleotides: TGTGCCAGCAGCCACCTTGTGGATGTAGCGGGGGGGCGTACCGGGGAGCTGTTTTTT. The whole variable domain, filled in from reference TRBV5-6 and TRBJ2-2, reads DAGVTQSPTHLIKTRGQQVTLRCSPKSGHDTVSWYQQALGQGPQFIFQYYEEEERQRGNFPDRFSGHQFPNYSSELNVNALLLGDSALYLCASSHLVDVAGGRTGELFFGEGSRLTVL.

V gene TRBV3-1 combines with J gene TRBJ1-2; D call uncertain. The CDR3 sequence is 15 residues long. V was shortened by 7 bases and J by 4 bases, with 19 bases between the two germline ends. Germline-derived CDR1 and CDR2 are LGHDT and YNNKEL (reference sequence). The DNA for the CDR3 is TGTGCCAGCACCGGTCCACAGTGGGGTTTCTATGGCTACACCTTC. Translation gives CASTGPQWGFYGYTF.

The V gene is TRBV12-3 or TRBV12-4, the J gene TRBJ2-7; TRBD2 matches at 8 bases. The CDR3 spans 15 residues. The ends lost 3 bases at V and 6 bases at J; junction bases unmatched: 10. The CDR3 loop reads CASSLGGGPLGEQYF. DNA for the CDR3: TGTGCCAGCAGTTTGGGCGGGGGGCCTTTAGGCGAGCAGTACTTC.

The chain links TRBV6-6 to TRBJ2-3; D remains ambiguous. Germline V gives CDR1 MNHNY, CDR2 SVGAGI (reference sequence). The CDR3 totals 14 residues. Trimming stripped 2 bases from V and 6 bases from J, with 12 bases between. CDR3 in DNA: TGTGCCAGCAGTTACGAGCGTGAGACGGATACGCAGTATTTT. Its translation is CASSYERETDTQYF.

The rearrangement links TRBV7-8 to TRBJ1-5; TRBD1 might be the D (5 bases). CDR3 length: 16 residues. The V end lost 6 bases, the J end lost 6 bases, and 21 bases lay between the germline ends. Germline loops: CDR1 SGHVS, CDR2 FQNEAQ. Written as DNA, the CDR3 is TGTGCCAGCAGTTATATGGGAGAGTTTGGGGGTCAGCCCCAGCATTTT. Amino acids: CASSYMGEFGGQPQHF.

The chain links TRBV6-1 to TRBJ2-7; 9 bases agree with TRBD1. Per germline, CDR1 MNHNS and CDR2 SASEGT. J was trimmed by 2 bases and V by 5 bases; bases with no gene match: 7. The CDR3 is 15 amino acids. CDR3 protein: CASSTPRDRAYEQYF. The CDR3, as DNA: TGTGCCAGCAGTACACCAAGGGACAGGGCCTACGAGCAGTACTTC.

The rearrangement uses TRBV20-1 and TRBJ2-7, with TRBD1 matching 7 bases. The CDR3 is 14 amino acids. V lost 1 base and J lost 2; bases outside the gene matches: 5. The germline V gene has CDR1 DFQATT and CDR2 SNEGSKA (reference sequence). CDR3 residues: CSARVSTGAYEQYF. The CDR3 coding sequence is TGCAGTGCTAGAGTCTCTACAGGGGCCTACGAGCAGTACTTC.

The J gene is TRBJ1-1, the V gene TRBV20-1; tentatively, D is TRBD1 (6 bases). Trimming pared 0 bases from V and 1 base from J, leaving 12 bases between. Germline CDR1 DFQATT, CDR2 SNEGSKA (reference sequence). The CDR3 is made up of 15 amino acids. CDR3 residues: CSARERYRANTEAFF. CDR3 bases: TGCAGTGCTAGAGAGCGGTACAGGGCGAACACTGAAGCTTTCTTT.

J is TRBJ2-1 and V is TRBV7-2, with 11 bases fitting TRBD2. The germline CDR1 and CDR2 sequences are SGHTA and FQGNSA. This CDR3 contains 15 residues. V lost 5 bases and J lost 8; bases outside the gene matches: 8. This chain's CDR3 is CASSPGLAASHEQFF. DNA for the CDR3: TGTGCCAGCAGCCCGGGACTAGCGGCGAGTCATGAGCAGTTCTTC.

The sample holds one count of this clonotype. V is TRBV7-9 and J is TRBJ1-1, with D unresolved. CDR3 length: 15 amino acids. V was cut by 8 bases and J by 0 bases, with 16 bases left in between. Germline V gene data show CDR1 as SEHNR and CDR2 as FQNEAQ (reference sequence). The CDR3 region has the DNA TGTGCCAGCTACAATGTATTCTCAATGAACACTGAAGCTTTCTTT. Its protein is CASYNVFSMNTEAFF.

This clonotype was detected a few times. The chain carries TRBV27 and TRBJ1-5; D not certain. V lost 2 bases and J 4 bases, leaving 6 bases between the germline ends. The length of the CDR3 is 13 residues. Germline CDR1 is MNHEY and CDR2 is SMNVEV (reference sequence). The CDR3 spells CASSLGRNQPQHF. CDR3 in DNA: TGTGCCAGCAGTTTAGGTCGTAATCAGCCCCAGCATTTT.

The chain joins TRBV27 to TRBJ2-3; 10 nucleotides line up with TRBD2. V lost 5 bases to trimming and J lost 0 bases; unmatched junction nucleotides: 5. This CDR3 is 16 amino acids long. From germline, CDR1 is MNHEY and CDR2 SMNVEV (reference sequence). The CDR3 spells CASSPRTSGSTDTQYF. CDR3 bases: TGTGCCAGCAGTCCCCGGACTAGCGGTAGCACAGATACGCAGTATTTT.

The chain carries TRBV20-1 and TRBJ2-5, with D unresolved. V dropped 2 bases and J dropped 1 base, with 17 bases sitting between them. Germline V gene sequence: CDR1 DFQATT, CDR2 SNEGSKA (reference sequence). The CDR3 runs 16 residues. The CDR3 protein is CSARFRNIAPQETQYF. As DNA, the CDR3 is TGCAGTGCTAGATTTCGCAACATAGCACCCCAAGAGACCCAGTACTTC.

The chain carries TRBV30 and TRBJ1-2; no firm D call. This CDR3 has 11 amino acids. Germline V lookup: CDR1 GTSNPN, CDR2 SVGIG (reference sequence). V was shortened by 1 base and J by 7 bases, with 7 bases between the two germline ends. CDR3 sequence reads: CAWSGVGGYTF. The CDR3 nucleotides read TGTGCCTGGAGTGGCGTGGGTGGCTACACCTTC.

This chain joins TRBV7-6 and TRBJ1-5; no clear D. Germline CDR1 and CDR2: SGHVS and FNYEAQ. V gave up 5 bases and J gave up 1 base, with 9 bases separating them. The CDR3 runs to 14 residues. CDR3 DNA: TGTGCCAGCAGCCCGAATGAGAGCAATCAGCCCCAGCATTTT. Translation: CASSPNESNQPQHF.

The genes are TRBV25-1 and TRBJ1-5; no firm D call. Germline V gene lookup returns CDR1 MGHDK and CDR2 SYGVNS. V gave up 4 bases and J gave up 3 bases, with 7 bases separating them. The CDR3 is 13 residues long. In DNA, the CDR3 is TGTGCCAGCAGTGGAGCGGCCAATCAGCCCCAGCATTTT. This codes for CASSGAANQPQHF.

The CDR3 protein is CATSQRTAGTRIVETQYF. DNA of the CDR3: TGTGCCACCTCACAAAGGACCGCCGGGACCCGGATCGTAGAGACCCAGTACTTC. The V call is TRBV15, the J call TRBJ2-5; D is possibly TRBD1 or TRBD2 (5 bases each). Trimming took 8 bases from V and 4 from J, leaving 29 bases between them. CDR3 size: 18 residues. Germline V gene sequence: CDR1 LNHNV, CDR2 YYDKDF (reference sequence).

V is TRBV7-2 and J is TRBJ2-3; D might be TRBD1 (5 bases). The CDR3 covers 17 residues. Germline CDR1 and CDR2: SGHTA and FQGNSA. V was pared by 2 bases and J by 1 base, with 16 bases between. The CDR3 bases are TGTGCCAGCAGCTTACTAATCTCGACAGCCGGCACAGATACGCAGTATTTT. Residues: CASSLLISTAGTDTQYF.

V gene TRBV9 combines with J gene TRBJ2-5, with a weak D call TRBD2 (5 bases). The CDR3 consists of 14 residues. V was shortened by 4 bases and J by 2 bases, with 12 bases between the two germline ends. In germline, CDR1 is SGDLS, CDR2 YYNGEE. In DNA, the CDR3 is TGTGCCAGCAGCTCCCAACTAGAGCAAGAGACCCAGTACTTC. Amino acids: CASSSQLEQETQYF.

This clonotype showed up just once. The chain employs TRBV12-2 and TRBJ2-6; TRBD1 is the table's D call, not checked against the DNA. TRBV12-2 is given as a pseudogene. The CDR3 covers 17 residues. CDR3 sequence: CASRLQQGASGANVLTF. The CDR3 region has the DNA TGTGCAAGTCGCTTGCAACAGGGGGCATCTGGGGCCAACGTCCTGACTTTC.